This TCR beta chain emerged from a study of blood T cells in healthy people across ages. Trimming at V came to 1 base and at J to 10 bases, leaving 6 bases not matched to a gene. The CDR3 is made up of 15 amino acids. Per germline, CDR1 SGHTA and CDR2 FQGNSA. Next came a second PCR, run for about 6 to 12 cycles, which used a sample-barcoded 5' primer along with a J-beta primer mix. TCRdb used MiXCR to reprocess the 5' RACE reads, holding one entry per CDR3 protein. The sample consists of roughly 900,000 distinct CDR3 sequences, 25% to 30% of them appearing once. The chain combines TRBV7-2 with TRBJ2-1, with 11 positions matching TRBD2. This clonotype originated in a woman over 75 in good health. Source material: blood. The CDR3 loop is CASSLGLAGHLEQFF. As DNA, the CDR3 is TGTGCCAGCAGCTTAGGACTAGCGGGGCACCTCGAGCAGTTCTTC.